This TCR beta chain was captured in a study of T cell responses to AZD1222 COVID-19 vaccine. As for the study in general: Pooling covered second doses at about 4 or about 12 weeks. Study findings and constraints: Sampling captured repertoires only after the peak T cell response. It should be noted that donors were predominantly white British and more often female, and clonal diversity was possibly underestimated.

In regard to this clone: Its target is not known.

Profiled with immunoSEQ multiplex PCR; TCRdb holds only in-frame clones, not every one. This table holds fewer than 150,000 clones, 88% found once. This CDR3 has 14 residues. Germline CDR1 is MNHNY and CDR2 is SVGAGI (reference sequence). Trimming cost V 6 bases and J 8 bases, with 16 bases left between them. The sequenced sample was peripheral blood, obtained on day 0 of AZD1222 vaccination. The chain carries TRBV6-6 and TRBJ1-4; D remains ambiguous. The TCR sequence derives from an adult in good health. CDR3 region: CASRPLGDQEKLFF. The CDR3, as DNA: TGTGCCAGCAGGCCCCTCGGGGATCAGGAAAAACTGTTTTTT.